This entry is about one T cell receptor beta chain. As yet, its antigen is unknown. The time point: healthy volunteer bleed at 2 weeks. The starting material, unfractionated whole blood, was used for total RNA extraction. Trimming stripped 7 bases from V and 4 bases from J, with 17 bases between. CDR1 and CDR2 (germline): MDHEN, SYDVKM. The CDR3 spans 15 residues. Unique molecular identifiers were affixed to discrete cDNA molecules within the library. As handled by the study authors: TCR counts had a median of 95,638 per sample and spanned roughly 23,224 to 700,000. TCRdb processed the RACE reads anew with MiXCR; each CDR3 protein has one entry. None of the V and J calls come from the authors' own analysis; TCRdb made them. This table holds about 47,000 distinct CDR3 sequences, roughly 4.1% found once. The data stem from a study of human T cells and chemical hapten exposure. Study context: From small differences in pooled library volume came most of the variation in per-sample TCR yields. General study results and limits: The number of TCRs above 1 in 1000 frequency did not change after DPC sensitization.

The sequence was obtained from a human donor in good health. Some clones in this sample may be carry-over from other donors' samples. The sample comprised whole blood. The chain combines TRBV28 with TRBJ1-3, with a tentative D call TRBD1 (6 bases). CDR3 DNA sequence: TGTGCCAGCACCCCACGTACAGGGAGGGGAAACACCATATATTTT. Translating it yields CASTPRTGRGNTIYF.